This record concerns one TCR beta chain sequence. Deletions cut 3 bases from V and 0 bases from J, with 9 bases between. The CDR3 is made up of 15 amino acids. The data originate from a study of T-cell memory formation after mild COVID-19. TCRdb reprocessed the 5' RACE reads with MiXCR, giving one entry per CDR3 protein. Among tens of thousands of distinct CDR3 sequences, over 9.5% were seen once, and the ten largest hold around 28%. The origin of this receptor is a man aged 18 to 29 who had mild COVID-19 (a few samples of this study predate the infection). Cell type and time point are not known. V is TRBV12-3 or TRBV12-4 and J is TRBJ2-1; D unresolved. Sequencing was carried out using PBMCs or a T cell subset sorted from them (not recorded which). CDR3 amino acids: CASSFLWGSYNEQFF. The CDR3 DNA reads as TGTGCCAGCAGTTTTCTTTGGGGCTCCTACAATGAGCAGTTCTTC.